Listed below are T cell receptor beta chains from one sample, sequenced in a study of blood T cell repertoires in COVID-19. TCRdb keeps only in-frame clones here, not all; method: immunoSEQ multiplex PCR. The sample carries about 200,000 clones, about four fifths recorded once. The sample taken for sequencing was peripheral blood. The receptors were sampled from a woman older than 75 with acute or convalescent COVID-19. CDR3s include the opening cysteine and the closing phenylalanine or tryptophan. D genes are given only for firm matches.

V gene	D gene	J gene	CDR3 protein
TRBV3-1/TRBV3-2	TRBD1	TRBJ1-2	CASSRTAQGQGYGYTF
TRBV30	TRBD2	TRBJ2-7	CAWSMSPSGSQGEQYF
TRBV5-8	NA	TRBJ1-2	CASSLAPGEAYGYTF
TRBV29-1	NA	TRBJ1-4	CSVEEGAANEKLFF
TRBV4-2	NA	TRBJ2-3	CASSQEPGTDTQYF
TRBV29-1	NA	TRBJ2-2	CSVEAGVYTGELFF
TRBV6-2/TRBV6-3	NA	TRBJ1-2	CASSYPLIDGYTF
TRBV28	TRBD2	TRBJ2-1	CASRVGTAGGFNEQFF
TRBV7-3	NA	TRBJ2-3	CASSLSGSEGSSQYF
TRBV18	TRBD2	TRBJ2-7	CASSPYGGSENEQYF
TRBV6-6	TRBD2	TRBJ2-2	CASTPERENTGELFF
TRBV19	NA	TRBJ2-3	CASSIRWQGNTDTQYF
TRBV6-5	NA	TRBJ1-6	CASSYSRRQRNSPLHF
TRBV29-1	TRBD1	TRBJ1-2	CSVEPDRAAYGYTF
TRBV4-3	NA	TRBJ1-4	CASSQDLGAAVNEKLFF
TRBV18	NA	TRBJ1-1	CASSPPTGTEAFF
TRBV30	TRBD1	TRBJ2-3	CAWSVRGQGTDTQYF
TRBV27	NA	TRBJ1-5	CASSLSGVQPQHF
TRBV18	TRBD2	TRBJ2-1	CASSPGSGGYYNEQFF
TRBV28	NA	TRBJ1-2	CASSPRGNIYGYTF
TRBV19	TRBD1	TRBJ2-2	CASRWDRETGELFF
TRBV7-7	TRBD1	TRBJ2-2	CASSLSVAGGTGELFF
TRBV12-3/TRBV12-4	NA	TRBJ1-5	CASSFRGYQPQHF
TRBV27	NA	TRBJ1-5	CASTDCGGLSNQPQHF
TRBV19	TRBD1	TRBJ2-2	CASTERWQGANTGELFF
TRBV4-1	TRBD2	TRBJ2-3	CASSQDSGGIADTQYF
TRBV28	NA	TRBJ1-1	CASSLTGKMNTEAFF
TRBV21-1	NA	TRBJ2-6	CASSKREAGGANVLTF
TRBV6-5	NA	TRBJ2-1	CATKGYNEQFF
TRBV5-6	NA	TRBJ1-5	CASSLGLQPQHF
TRBV6-5	NA	TRBJ2-3	CASSYSGSTDTQYF
TRBV6-6	TRBD2	TRBJ2-7	CASRHRGRVYEQYF